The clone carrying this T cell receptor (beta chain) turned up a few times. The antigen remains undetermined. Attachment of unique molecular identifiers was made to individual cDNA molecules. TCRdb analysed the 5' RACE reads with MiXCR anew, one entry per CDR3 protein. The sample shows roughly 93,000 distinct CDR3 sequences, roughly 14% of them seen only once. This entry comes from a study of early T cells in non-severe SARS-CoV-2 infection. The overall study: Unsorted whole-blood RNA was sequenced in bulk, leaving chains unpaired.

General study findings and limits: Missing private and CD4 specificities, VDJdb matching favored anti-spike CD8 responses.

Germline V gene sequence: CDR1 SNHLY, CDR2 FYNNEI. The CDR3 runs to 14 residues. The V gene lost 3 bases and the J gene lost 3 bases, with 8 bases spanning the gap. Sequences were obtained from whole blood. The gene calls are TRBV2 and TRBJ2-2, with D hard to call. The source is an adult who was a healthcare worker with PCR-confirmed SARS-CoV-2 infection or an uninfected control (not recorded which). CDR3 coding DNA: TGTGCCAGCAGTGAGGACGCATACACCGGGGAGCTGTTTTTT. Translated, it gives CASSEDAYTGELFF.